Each of the 15 T cell receptor beta chains below was sequenced from the same sample in a study of blood T cell repertoires in COVID-19. Clones were read by immunoSEQ multiplex PCR, and TCRdb kept only the in-frame ones, dropping some. The sample contains some 400,000 clones, more than 70% of which appear only once. The sequencing sample was made of peripheral blood. These receptors came from a woman aged 55-70 years with COVID-19, enrolled during active disease.

The rearrangement joins TRBV5-8 to TRBJ1-1; TRBD1 aligns across 9 bases. Trimming removed 1 base from V and 7 bases from J; junction bases left unmatched: 5. The CDR3 covers 14 residues. The germline V gene has CDR1 SGHTS and CDR2 YDEGEE. CDR3 in amino acids: CASSLWTGAREAFF. DNA for the CDR3: TGTGCCAGCAGCTTGTGGACAGGGGCTCGTGAAGCTTTCTTT.

The chain joins TRBV15 to TRBJ2-1; 8 bases fit TRBD1. Germline CDR1 LNHNV, CDR2 YYDKDF (reference sequence). Trimming at V came to 5 bases and at J to 7 bases, leaving 4 bases not matched to a gene. This CDR3 is built from 13 residues. In DNA form, the CDR3 reads TGTGCCACCAGCGGTACAGGGGGTAATGAGCAGTTCTTC. Translating it yields CATSGTGGNEQFF.

The chain recombines TRBV28 with TRBJ2-7; D uncertain. V shed 7 bases and J shed 4 bases, with 8 bases lying between them. Germline V lookup: CDR1 MDHEN, CDR2 SYDVKM. The CDR3 sequence is 11 residues long. The CDR3 region is CASTSGYEQYF. CDR3 bases: TGTGCCAGCACTTCCGGTTACGAGCAGTACTTC.

The chain employs TRBV15 and TRBJ2-7; D possibly corresponds to TRBD2 (5 bases). V lost 0 bases, J lost 4 bases, and 7 bases lay in between. The V gene's germline CDR1 is LNHNV and CDR2 YYDKDF (reference sequence). This CDR3 is built from 13 residues. CDR3 amino acids: CATSRDQRYEQYF. In DNA, the CDR3 is TGTGCCACCAGCAGAGACCAGCGGTACGAGCAGTACTTC.

The J gene is TRBJ2-5, the V gene TRBV7-9; D ambiguous. The CDR3 loop spans 14 amino acids. V was cut by 5 bases and J by 5 bases, with 15 bases left in between. Germline V gives CDR1 SEHNR, CDR2 FQNEAQ (reference sequence). CDR3 protein: CASSTPYQAETQYF. The CDR3 DNA is TGTGCCAGCAGCACACCATACCAGGCCGAGACCCAGTACTTC.

The rearrangement uses TRBV9 and TRBJ1-1; D remains ambiguous. The germline V gene encodes CDR1 SGDLS and CDR2 YYNGEE. The CDR3 loop spans 15 amino acids. V gave up 0 bases and J gave up 0 bases, with 9 bases separating them. CDR3 protein: CASSVEVEMNTEAFF. Here the CDR3 DNA reads TGTGCCAGCAGCGTAGAGGTGGAGATGAACACTGAAGCTTTCTTT.

This clone was seen a handful of times. This chain connects TRBV2 to TRBJ2-1; 12 bases match TRBD2. Trimming at V came to 7 bases and at J to 0 bases, leaving 7 bases not matched to a gene. This CDR3 is built from 17 residues. Germline values: CDR1 SNHLY, CDR2 FYNNEI. Here the CDR3 reads CASTGLAGGHSYNEQFF. The CDR3 DNA sequence: TGTGCCAGCACAGGGCTAGCGGGGGGGCACTCCTACAATGAGCAGTTCTTC.

The rearrangement links TRBV7-9 to TRBJ1-2; TRBD1 matches at 8 bases. V gave up 3 bases and J gave up 7 bases; unmatched junction bases: 1. The germline gives CDR1 SEHNR, CDR2 FQNEAQ (reference sequence). The CDR3 consists of 12 residues. In nucleotides, the CDR3 is TGTGCCAGCAGCTTGACAGGGGCTGGCTACACCTTC. As protein: CASSLTGAGYTF.

This rearrangement joins TRBV27 to TRBJ1-6; D not certain. The CDR3 is 14 amino acids. The V gene's germline CDR1 is MNHEY and CDR2 SMNVEV (reference sequence). V was pared by 6 bases and J by 0 bases, with 6 bases between. The CDR3 is CASSSVSYNSPLHF. In nucleotides, the CDR3 is TGTGCCAGCAGCTCCGTCTCCTATAATTCACCCCTCCACTTT.

The CDR3 loop reads CASSRSGIGTDTQYF. In DNA form, the CDR3 reads TGTGCCAGCAGTCGAAGCGGGATCGGCACAGATACGCAGTATTTT. V is TRBV14 and J is TRBJ2-3; 7 bases agree with TRBD2. In germline, CDR1 is SGHDN, CDR2 FVKESK. V was pared by 6 bases and J by 1 base, with 7 bases of the junction left unmatched. This CDR3 comprises 15 residues.

The chain is built from TRBV20-1 and TRBJ2-7; 9 nucleotides align to TRBD2. The J segment lost 4 bases and the V segment lost 3 bases, leaving 4 bases of the junction unmatched. From germline, CDR1 is DFQATT and CDR2 SNEGSKA (reference sequence). The length of the CDR3 is 13 residues. CDR3 sequence: CSASQAGGYEQYF. Written as DNA, the CDR3 is TGCAGTGCTAGTCAAGCGGGGGGTTACGAGCAGTACTTC.

This clone has only one observation. This sequence joins TRBV12-3 or TRBV12-4 and TRBJ2-7; no clear D gene. CDR3 length: 12 residues. Trimming took 5 bases from V and 2 from J, leaving 7 bases between them. In DNA form, the CDR3 reads TGTGCCAGCAGTCCCCACACCTACGAGCAGTACTTC. It encodes CASSPHTYEQYF.

The genes are TRBV3-1 (or the pseudogene TRBV3-2) and TRBJ2-5, with TRBD2 matching 14 bases. The ends lost 5 bases at V and 2 bases at J; junction bases unmatched: 4. This CDR3 has 16 residues. Germline-derived CDR1 and CDR2 are LGHDT and YNNKEL (reference sequence). The CDR3 region has the DNA TGTGCCAGCAGCAGTCGGACTAGCGGGGGGCAAGAGACCCAGTACTTC. Encoded protein: CASSSRTSGGQETQYF.

V usage is TRBV7-9 and J usage is TRBJ1-6; TRBD1 is a possible D gene (5 bases). The germline V and J ends were trimmed by 5 bases and 10 bases, with 21 bases remaining between them. Germline V gene lookup returns CDR1 SEHNR and CDR2 FQNEAQ (reference sequence). The CDR3 is 16 residues long. The CDR3 protein is CASSLSAEGTGSPLHF. CDR3 DNA sequence: TGTGCCAGCAGCCTTAGCGCGGAGGGGACGGGATCACCCCTCCACTTT.

The V and J genes are TRBV5-6 and TRBJ2-1; 7 bases align to TRBD2. The CDR3 spans 16 residues. Germline assignment: CDR1 SGHDT and CDR2 YYEEEE. V lost 5 bases to trimming and J lost 3 bases; unmatched junction nucleotides: 11. In nucleotides, the CDR3 is TGTGCCAGCAGGGCCGCCCCAGCGGGGCACTACAATGAGCAGTTCTTC. The encoded protein is CASRAAPAGHYNEQFF.